A single sample is the source of the 8 T cell receptor beta chains below, sequenced in a study of T cell repertoires in cytomegalovirus infection. From the reads, TCRdb called clonotypes with MiXCR, one entry per CDR3 protein. The sample has 500,000 or so distinct CDR3 sequences, approximately 17% seen once. Sequencing was carried out using CD8+ T cells from PBMCs. The receptors come from a human donor in good health (CMV status not recorded). Some clones in this sample may be carry-over from other donors' samples.

This clonotype was seen at least ten times. The gene calls are TRBV28 and TRBJ2-7, with a possible D match to TRBD2 (5 bases). V lost 7 bases to trimming and J lost 5 bases, with 18 bases between them. The germline V gene encodes CDR1 MDHEN and CDR2 SYDVKM. The CDR3 is 14 residues long. The CDR3 loop reads CASIGERRTDEQYF. In DNA, the CDR3 is TGTGCCAGCATCGGGGAACGTAGGACGGACGAGCAGTACTTC. Filled out from reference TRBV28 and TRBJ2-7, the complete variable domain reads DVKVTQSSRYLVKRTGEKVFLECVQDMDHENMFWYRQDPGLGLRLIYFSYDVKMKEKGDIPEGYSVSREKKERFSLILESASTNQTSMYLCASIGERRTDEQYFGPGTRLTVT.

This clonotype was seen repeatedly, ten times or more. The chain uses TRBV7-9 and TRBJ1-1; weak D call: TRBD1 (6 bases). V was cut by 5 bases and J by 7 bases, with 23 bases left in between. The CDR3 length is 16 residues. CDR1 is SEHNR and CDR2 is FQNEAQ in the germline V gene (reference sequence). The CDR3 coding sequence is TGTGCCAGCAGCGGTCATAGCGGGGACATGGATATTGAAGCTTTCTTT. Translating gives CASSGHSGDMDIEAFF.

This clonotype was recorded many times. This chain uses TRBV5-4 with TRBJ1-1; tentatively, D is TRBD1 (6 bases). Germline V gene data show CDR1 as SGHNT and CDR2 as YYREEE (reference sequence). V was cut by 3 bases and J by 5 bases, with 11 bases left in between. There are 13 residues in the CDR3. The DNA of the CDR3 is TGTGCCAGCAGCTCTCAGGGGTGGACTGAAGCTTTCTTT. Translated: CASSSQGWTEAFF.

Comments on this clonotype: A read error may account for a junction end that differs from germline. J is TRBJ1-5 and V is TRBV6-1; 7 positions match TRBD1. This CDR3 has 17 amino acids. The germline V gene has CDR1 MNHNS and CDR2 SASEGT. CDR3 protein: CDSSEFPTGIVNQPQHF. CDR3 nucleotides: TGTGACAGCAGTGAATTCCCGACAGGGATTGTCAATCAGCCCCAGCATTTT.

On this clonotype itself: Without the conserved terminal phenylalanine or tryptophan, this CDR3 likely stems from a read error. The gene calls are TRBV12-3 or TRBV12-4 and TRBJ2-1; the D gene is possibly TRBD2 (6 bases). The V gene lost 4 bases and the J gene lost 2 bases, with 12 bases spanning the gap. The CDR3 is made up of 15 amino acids. CDR3 in DNA: TGTGCCAGCAGTTGGAGCGGGTGGGCCTACAATGAGCAGTTCTGC. Translating gives CASSWSGWAYNEQFC.

A word on this clonotype: A read error may produce the germline difference seen at one junction end. V usage is TRBV6-6 and J usage is TRBJ1-2; 10 nucleotides align to TRBD1. The germline CDR1 and CDR2 sequences are MNHNY and SVGAGI (reference sequence). This CDR3 has 17 residues. CDR3 loop: CASSDLLRPGTGDGHTF. The CDR3 region has the DNA TGTGCCAGCAGTGACCTCTTGAGACCCGGGACAGGGGATGGCCACACCTTC.

V gene TRBV9 combines with J gene TRBJ2-1, with 7 bases matching TRBD2. With 0 bases clipped from V and 5 bases from J, the junction kept 5 bases outside the gene matches. The CDR3 extends over 15 amino acids. CDR1 and CDR2 (germline): SGDLS, YYNGEE. The CDR3 DNA follows: TGTGCCAGCAGCGTAGCGTCGGGACTACACAATGAGCAGTTCTTC. It encodes CASSVASGLHNEQFF. The whole variable domain, filled in from reference TRBV9 and TRBJ2-1, reads DSGVTQTPKHLITATGQRVTLRCSPRSGDLSVYWYQQSLDQGLQFLIQYYNGEERAKGNILERFSAQQFPDLHSELNLSSLELGDSALYFCASSVASGLHNEQFFGPGTRLTVL.

This clonotype has more than one count but fewer than ten. The J gene is TRBJ1-2, the V gene TRBV5-1, with a possible D match to TRBD1 (5 bases). The V end was cut by 0 bases, the J end by 6 bases, with 18 bases between. Per the germline V gene, CDR1 is SGHRS and CDR2 is YFSETQ. CDR3 length: 16 amino acids. The CDR3 DNA is TGCGCCAGCAGCTTGGAAGGGGACGGACCGGGGGATGGCTACACCTTC. Translation: CASSLEGDGPGDGYTF.